This T cell receptor beta chain was profiled in a study of control samples from healthy donors and cancer patients. Libraries were prepared by immunoSEQ multiplex PCR; TCRdb keeps only in-frame clonotypes and omits some of them. The sample carries about 80,000 clones, roughly 88% recorded once. The germline V and J ends were trimmed by 6 bases and 8 bases, with 25 bases remaining between them. The length of the CDR3 is 16 residues. The V gene's germline CDR1 is MDHEN and CDR2 SYDVKM. J is TRBJ1-2 and V is TRBV28; D is unresolved. This TCR was recovered from a man aged 60-69 years with head and neck cancer. The specimen sequenced was PBMCs. The CDR3 protein is CASRSAGLQKSGGYTF. Here the CDR3 DNA reads TGTGCCAGCAGGTCCGCCGGGCTCCAAAAATCCGGCGGCTACACCTTC.